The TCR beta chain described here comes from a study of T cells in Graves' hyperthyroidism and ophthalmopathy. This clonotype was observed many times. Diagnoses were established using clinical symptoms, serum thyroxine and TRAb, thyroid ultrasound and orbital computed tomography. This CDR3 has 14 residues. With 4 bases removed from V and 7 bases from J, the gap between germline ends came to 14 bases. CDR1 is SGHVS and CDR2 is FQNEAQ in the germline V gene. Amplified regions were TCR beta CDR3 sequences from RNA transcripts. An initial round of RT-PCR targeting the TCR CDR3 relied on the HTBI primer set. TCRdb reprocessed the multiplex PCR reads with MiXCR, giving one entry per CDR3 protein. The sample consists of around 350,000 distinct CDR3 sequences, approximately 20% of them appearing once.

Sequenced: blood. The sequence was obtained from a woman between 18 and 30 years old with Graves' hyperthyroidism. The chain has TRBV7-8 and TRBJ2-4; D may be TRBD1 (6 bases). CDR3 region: CASSSPGEKNIQYF. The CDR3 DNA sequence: TGTGCCAGCAGCTCCCCAGGGGAAAAGAACATTCAGTACTTC.